The clone carrying this T cell receptor (beta chain) was detected only a few times. Sorting captured naive CD8 T cells as CD8+CD4-CCR7+CD45RA+. TCRdb used MiXCR to reprocess the PCR reads, holding one entry per CDR3 protein. There are 97,000 or so distinct CDR3 sequences in the sample; 30% to 35% occur only once, and around a tenth lies in the top ten. The CDR3 totals 13 residues. The germline V gene has CDR1 SEHNR and CDR2 FQNEAQ (reference sequence). Between the trimmed V and J ends, which lost 3 bases and 3 bases, there was a span of 9 bases. These data originate in a study of molecular identifiers for immune sequencing clone quantification.

The sample consisted of naive CD8+ T cells from blood, with Jurkat cell RNA spiked in. The subset here: FACS-sorted CD8+CD4-CCR7+CD45RA+ naive T cells. This sequence joins TRBV7-9 and TRBJ2-7; the D gene could be TRBD1 or TRBD2 (6 bases each). The TCR was taken from a human donor in good health. Some libraries in this study had Jurkat cell RNA spiked in. DNA of the CDR3: TGTGCCAGCAGCTTCCGGGGGCACTACGAGCAGTACTTC. Residues: CASSFRGHYEQYF.